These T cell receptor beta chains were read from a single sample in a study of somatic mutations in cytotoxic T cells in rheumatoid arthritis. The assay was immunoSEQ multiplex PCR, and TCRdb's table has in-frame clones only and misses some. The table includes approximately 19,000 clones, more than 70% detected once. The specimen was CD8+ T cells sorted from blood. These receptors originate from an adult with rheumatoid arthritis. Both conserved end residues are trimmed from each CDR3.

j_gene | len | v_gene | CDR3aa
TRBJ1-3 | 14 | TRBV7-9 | ASSFPRDRPGNTIY
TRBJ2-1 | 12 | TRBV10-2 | ASSERGGPNRQF
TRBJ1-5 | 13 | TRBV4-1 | ASSQGGIGYQPQH
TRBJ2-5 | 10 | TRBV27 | ASSPNQETQY
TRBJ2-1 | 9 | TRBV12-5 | ASGSWHEQF
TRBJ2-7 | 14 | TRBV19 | ASSIFGDRGTNEQY
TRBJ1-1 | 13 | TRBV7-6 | ASSLGSGGIGEAF
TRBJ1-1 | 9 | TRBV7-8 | ASGGMTEAF
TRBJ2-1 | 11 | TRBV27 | ASSFGSYNEQF
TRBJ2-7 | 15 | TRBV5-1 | ASSLFPPGQGAHEQY
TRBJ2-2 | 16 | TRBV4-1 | ASSQPGGATGGPGELF
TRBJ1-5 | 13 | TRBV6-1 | ASRDFRTDNQPQH
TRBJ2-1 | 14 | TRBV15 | ATSREGTSGDNEQF
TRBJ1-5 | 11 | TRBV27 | ASSYSINQPQH
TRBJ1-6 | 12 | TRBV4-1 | ASSQTGSNSPLH
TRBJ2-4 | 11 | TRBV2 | ARRDGAKNIQY
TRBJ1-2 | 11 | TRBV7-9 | ASGDGRNYGYT
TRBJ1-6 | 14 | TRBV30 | AWSESQSSYNSPLH
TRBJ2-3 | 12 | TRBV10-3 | AISEDSFTDTQY
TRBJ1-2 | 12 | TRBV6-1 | ASSDRTKVYGYT
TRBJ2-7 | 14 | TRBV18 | ASSSPRIDGSTEQY
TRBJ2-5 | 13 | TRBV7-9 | ASSPTRRLQETQY
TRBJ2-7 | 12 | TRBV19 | ASSGYGAAYEQY
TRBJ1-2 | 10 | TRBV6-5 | ASSYSAYGYT
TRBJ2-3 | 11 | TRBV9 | ASSVGGTDTQY
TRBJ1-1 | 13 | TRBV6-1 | ASSIRTGGFTEAF
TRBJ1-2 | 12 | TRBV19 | ASSIPLLSYGYT
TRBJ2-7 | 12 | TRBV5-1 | ASSTEDGAYEQY
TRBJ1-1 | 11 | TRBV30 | AWSHGSGAEAF
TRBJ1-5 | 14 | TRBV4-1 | ASSQGLLTGDQPQH
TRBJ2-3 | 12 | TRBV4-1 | ASSQTLNTDTQY
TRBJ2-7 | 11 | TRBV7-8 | ASSTQPRNEQY
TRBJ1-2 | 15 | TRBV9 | ASSVVDKGAGVYGYT
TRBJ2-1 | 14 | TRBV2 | ASRETSGGPYNEQF
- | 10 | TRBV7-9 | ASRTGFNEQY
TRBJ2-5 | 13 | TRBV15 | ATSKEQGRAETQY